The 20 T cell receptor beta chains presented below share a single source sample, sequenced in a study of cytomegalovirus exposure and HLA in healthy donors. This PCR relied on a set of 60 Vbeta primers and 13 Jbeta primers. Only in-frame clones appear in the TCRdb table, and some are missing; sequencing was by immunoSEQ multiplex PCR. Of fewer than 300,000 clones in the sample, about 80% were seen once. Source material: PBMCs. The source of these receptors is a girl aged 2 to 9 in good health and CMV-seronegative.

This clone was counted once. The rearrangement links TRBV19 to TRBJ1-2, with no clear D. The CDR3 length is 13 residues. V lost 5 bases and J lost 6, with 13 bases in between. Germline V gene data show CDR1 as LNHDA and CDR2 as SQIVND (reference sequence). CDR3: CASSARRKDGYTF. CDR3 bases: TGTGCCAGTAGTGCAAGGAGAAAGGATGGCTACACCTTC.

J is TRBJ2-3 and V is TRBV5-4, with 8 bases matching TRBD1. The CDR3 runs to 16 residues. The germline V gene encodes CDR1 SGHNT and CDR2 YYREEE (reference sequence). V gave up 5 bases and J gave up 0 bases; unmatched junction bases: 8. DNA for the CDR3: TGTGCCAGCAGGTTAGGGGACAGGTTTAGCACAGATACGCAGTATTTT. Translated, it gives CASRLGDRFSTDTQYF.

This sequence joins TRBV2 and TRBJ1-2, with 8 bases identical to TRBD1. Per germline, CDR1 SNHLY and CDR2 FYNNEI. J gave up 7 bases and V 5 bases, and 6 bases lay outside the gene matches. CDR3 size: 13 residues. This CDR3 is CASSRQGARGYTF. In DNA, the CDR3 is TGTGCCAGCAGTCGGCAGGGGGCGCGTGGCTACACCTTC.

The rearrangement joins TRBV6-5 to TRBJ2-7; 9 bases align to TRBD1. V was pared by 2 bases and J by 5 bases, with 1 base of the junction left unmatched. CDR1 MNHEY and CDR2 SVGAGI come from the germline V gene. The CDR3 is 13 residues long. CDR3 coding DNA: TGTGCCAGCAGTTACCGACAGGGGGACGAGCAGTACTTC. Translation gives CASSYRQGDEQYF.

The sample holds one count of this clone. V and J are TRBV29-1 and TRBJ1-2; no definite D call. Germline V gene lookup returns CDR1 SQVTM and CDR2 ANQGSEA. The ends were cut back, 4 bases at V and 6 bases at J, with 9 bases in the middle. The CDR3 has 11 residues. CDR3 sequence reads: CSVVGFNGYTF. For the CDR3, the DNA is TGCAGCGTTGTCGGTTTTAATGGCTACACCTTC.

The J gene is TRBJ2-7, the V gene TRBV6-5; 8 nucleotides agree with TRBD1. V trimming: 4 bases; J trimming: 6 bases; junction bases outside the gene matches: 11. Per germline, CDR1 MNHEY and CDR2 SVGAGI. This CDR3 contains 15 residues. The CDR3 DNA follows: TGTGCCAGCAGTTTCGGACAGGGAGAGGGTGGCGAGCAGTACTTC. Translating it yields CASSFGQGEGGEQYF.

This clone was observed once. The rearrangement links TRBV2 to TRBJ1-5; 8 bases match TRBD1. Germline-derived CDR1 and CDR2 are SNHLY and FYNNEI. Unmatched junction bases numbered 9, after V lost 5 bases and J lost 6 bases. The length of the CDR3 is 15 residues. For the CDR3, the DNA is TGTGCCAGCAGTTTCCTGGACAGGGAGGGTCAGCCCCAGCATTTT. Translating gives CASSFLDREGQPQHF. Based on the CDR3 plus reference TRBV2 and TRBJ1-5, the full variable domain is EPEVTQTPSHQVTQMGQEVILRCVPISNHLYFYWYRQILGQKVEFLVSFYNNEISEKSEIFDDQFSVERPDGSNFTLKIRSTKLEDSAMYFCASSFLDREGQPQHFGDGTRLSIL.

The chain carries TRBV18 and TRBJ2-5; a possible D gene is TRBD2 (5 bases). Trimming shortened V by 3 bases and J by 2 bases, and 10 bases separated the two germline ends. The CDR3 totals 14 residues. The V gene's germline CDR1 is KGHSH and CDR2 LQKENI. CDR3 protein: CASSPGRTQETQYF. The CDR3 DNA follows: TGTGCCAGCTCACCCGGACGGACTCAAGAGACCCAGTACTTC.

This rearrangement joins TRBV19 to TRBJ2-2, with D perhaps TRBD2 (6 bases). The CDR3 has 15 residues. Trimming left V 6 bases short and J 2 bases short, with 13 bases between. Per germline, CDR1 LNHDA and CDR2 SQIVND (reference sequence). The DNA for the CDR3 is TGTGCCAGTAGGCGCGGGACCTCTAACACCGGGGAGCTGTTTTTT. This translates into CASRRGTSNTGELFF.

The DNA of the CDR3 is TGTGCCAGCAGCCAAGGCCTCAGAGGGGGAAACACTGAAGCTTTCTTT. Protein product: CASSQGLRGGNTEAFF. The chain uses TRBV4-2 and TRBJ1-1, with D perhaps matching TRBD1 (6 bases). This CDR3 contains 16 residues. The germline V gene encodes CDR1 LGHNA and CDR2 YNFKEQ. Trimming removed 1 base at V and 2 bases at J, with 14 bases between.

This clone appeared once. V is TRBV5-1 and J is TRBJ2-6, with 9 bases identical to TRBD1. CDR1 is SGHRS, CDR2 YFSETQ, per germline. J lost 4 bases, V lost 7 bases, and 12 bases had no gene match. This CDR3 is built from 17 residues. The DNA for the CDR3 is TGCGCCAGCTTACCGGGACAGGGAATAGCGGGGGCCAACGTCCTGACTTTC. Translation: CASLPGQGIAGANVLTF. Supplemented by reference TRBV5-1 and TRBJ2-6, the full variable domain reads KAGVTQTPRYLIKTRGQQVTLSCSPISGHRSVSWYQQTPGQGLQFLFEYFSETQRNKGNFPGRFSGRQFSNSRSEMNVSTLELGDSALYLCASLPGQGIAGANVLTFGAGSRLTVL.

V usage is TRBV28 and J usage is TRBJ2-1, with unresolved D. The germline gives CDR1 MDHEN, CDR2 SYDVKM. Trimming shortened V by 2 bases and J by 8 bases, and 10 bases separated the two germline ends. The CDR3 spans 13 residues. DNA for the CDR3: TGTGCCAGCAGTTTAGGCTTCCCCCATGAGCAGTTCTTC. Protein: CASSLGFPHEQFF.

V and J are TRBV7-3 and TRBJ2-1, with D maybe TRBD2 (7 bases). V lost 4 bases to trimming and J lost 12 bases, with 22 bases between them. Looked up from germline, CDR1 is SGHTA and CDR2 is FQGTGA. The CDR3 extends over 15 amino acids. CDR3 sequence reads: CASSYRGGGPLGQFF. The CDR3 bases are TGTGCCAGCAGCTACCGAGGGGGGGGCCCATTGGGGCAGTTCTTC.

Worth noting for this clone: Additional DNA sequences in this sample encode the identical CDR3. CDR3 sequence: CASRDRASYNSPLHF. CDR3 bases: TGTGCCAGCAGGGACAGGGCCTCCTATAATTCACCCCTCCACTTT. The V gene is TRBV27, the J gene TRBJ1-6, with 8 nucleotides matching TRBD1. Trimming cost V 6 bases and J 0 bases; bases outside gene matches: 1. Germline V gene sequence: CDR1 MNHEY, CDR2 SMNVEV (reference sequence). This CDR3 is 15 amino acids long.

The table lists this clone with a count of one. The chain combines TRBV19 with TRBJ1-4; D is unresolved. This CDR3 has 15 amino acids. Per germline, CDR1 LNHDA and CDR2 SQIVND (reference sequence). The V gene lost 3 bases and the J gene lost 6 bases, with 14 bases spanning the gap. The CDR3: CASSMREAPHEKLFF. CDR3 nucleotide sequence: TGTGCCAGTAGTATGAGGGAGGCCCCTCATGAAAAACTGTTTTTT.

This rearrangement joins TRBV7-8 to TRBJ2-5; 7 bases match TRBD2. This CDR3 comprises 15 residues. J was trimmed by 13 bases and V by 4 bases; bases with no gene match: 18. Germline V gives CDR1 SGHVS, CDR2 FQNEAQ. In DNA, the CDR3 is TGTGCCAGCAGCTCCCATCGGGAGGCAATTCGGGCGCTGTACTTC. Its translation: CASSSHREAIRALYF.

This chain connects TRBV12-5 to TRBJ2-7, with 8 bases that match TRBD1. Germline V gene data show CDR1 as LGHNT and CDR2 as FRNRAP. The V and J ends lost 5 bases and 2 bases, in that order; junction bases with no gene match: 14. The CDR3 has 17 amino acids. The CDR3 here is CASGTTLRGRGPYEQYF. In DNA form, the CDR3 reads TGTGCTAGTGGTACGACCCTCAGGGGGCGCGGTCCCTACGAGCAGTACTTC.

This chain uses TRBV9 with TRBJ2-2; TRBD2 agrees at 9 bases. V was clipped by 4 bases and J by 5 bases; unmatched bases: 9. In germline, CDR1 is SGDLS, CDR2 YYNGEE. The CDR3 has 16 residues. CDR3 sequence reads: CASSTLGTSRTGELFF. CDR3 DNA: TGTGCCAGCAGCACTCTCGGGACTAGCAGGACCGGGGAGCTGTTTTTT.

V usage is TRBV2 and J usage is TRBJ1-3; 10 bases are shared with TRBD1. From germline, CDR1 is SNHLY and CDR2 FYNNEI. The CDR3 loop spans 15 amino acids. V lost 6 bases, J lost 4 bases, and 6 bases stayed unmatched. This chain's CDR3 is CASSRGQGIGNTIYF. DNA for the CDR3: TGTGCCAGCAGCAGGGGACAGGGGATCGGAAACACCATATATTTT.

The gene calls are TRBV9 and TRBJ1-2; 8 nucleotides line up with TRBD1. From germline, CDR1 is SGDLS and CDR2 YYNGEE. Losses at the gene ends were 5 bases for V and 6 bases for J; bases not matched to a gene: 6. The CDR3 is 13 amino acids. The CDR3 nucleotides read TGTGCCAGCAGGGATACAGGGGGTCATGGCTACACCTTC. Its protein is CASRDTGGHGYTF.